This TCR beta chain is from a study of neurological immune-mediated disorders. Germline trimming cut 5 bases from V and 6 bases from J; bases unmatched to any gene: 19. Germline-derived CDR1 and CDR2 are DFQATT and SNEGSKA (reference sequence). This CDR3 spans 17 amino acids. cDNA synthesis was performed by 5'RACE with 10-nucleotide random UMIs. TCRdb re-called the 5' RACE reads with MiXCR, one entry per CDR3 protein. The data contain nearly 60,000 distinct CDR3 sequences, around 3.6% of them seen just once; the ten biggest clones take up around 3.3%. Study-level points and caveats: CDR3 amino acid sequences of expanded clones were not shared across subjects, a result suggesting private repertoires in all groups. The study found the most TCR clonal expansion in HTLV-1-associated myelopathy and the least in multiple sclerosis, below healthy controls.

The sample holds many counts of this clonotype. The antigen is unknown. This TCR was recovered from a woman in her twenties or thirties with multiple sclerosis. Source material: PBMCs. The V gene is TRBV20-1, the J gene TRBJ2-7, with 10 bases fitting TRBD2. CDR3 sequence: CSALRTSGKTQGREQYF. The CDR3 DNA follows: TGCAGTGCTCTGAGAACTAGCGGGAAAACCCAGGGGCGCGAGCAGTACTTC.